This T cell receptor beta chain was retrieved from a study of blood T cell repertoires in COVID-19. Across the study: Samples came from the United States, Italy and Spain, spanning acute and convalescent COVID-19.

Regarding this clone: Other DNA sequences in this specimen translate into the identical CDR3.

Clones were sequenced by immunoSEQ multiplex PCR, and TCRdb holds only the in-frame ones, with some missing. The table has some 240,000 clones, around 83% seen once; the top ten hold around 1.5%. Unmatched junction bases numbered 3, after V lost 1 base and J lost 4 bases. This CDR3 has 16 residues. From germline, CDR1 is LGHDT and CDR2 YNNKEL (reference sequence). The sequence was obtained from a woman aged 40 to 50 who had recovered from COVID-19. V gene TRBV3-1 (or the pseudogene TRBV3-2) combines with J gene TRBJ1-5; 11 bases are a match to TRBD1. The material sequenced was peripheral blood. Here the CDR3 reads CASSQGGTGGNQPQHF. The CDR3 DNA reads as TGTGCCAGCAGCCAAGGGGGGACAGGGGGTAATCAGCCCCAGCATTTT.